This passage covers 17 T cell receptor beta chains from one sample sequenced in a study of cytomegalovirus exposure and HLA in healthy donors. PCR amplification relied on 60 Vbeta primers (plus 13 Jbeta primers). Repertoires were generated with immunoSEQ multiplex PCR, while TCRdb's copy carries only in-frame clones and drops some. This specimen shows tens of thousands of clones; the ten leading clones hold about 25%. Sequencing input: PBMCs. Receptor source: a middle-aged man in good health and CMV-seropositive.

This rearrangement joins TRBV19 to TRBJ1-1; D remains ambiguous. From germline, CDR1 is LNHDA and CDR2 SQIVND (reference sequence). The CDR3 length is 13 residues. Trimming stripped 7 bases from V and 0 bases from J, with 9 bases between. The CDR3 nucleotides are TGTGCCAGTAATTGGGCCGTGAACACTGAAGCTTTCTTT. This translates into CASNWAVNTEAFF.

The V gene is TRBV28, the J gene TRBJ1-2; 7 bases match TRBD1. The CDR3 covers 14 residues. The V gene end was trimmed by 7 bases and the J gene end by 8 bases; junction bases not matched to a gene: 13. Germline assignment: CDR1 MDHEN and CDR2 SYDVKM. The CDR3 sequence: CASTPGQRSSGYTF. As DNA, the CDR3 is TGTGCCAGCACTCCGGGACAGCGATCGAGCGGCTACACCTTC.

V and J are TRBV6-5 and TRBJ1-1, with a tentative D call TRBD1 (6 bases). V was pared by 4 bases and J by 5 bases, with 17 bases between. This CDR3 region has 15 residues. CDR1 and CDR2 (germline): MNHEY, SVGAGI. CDR3 loop: CASSSRQEGLTEAFF. DNA of the CDR3: TGTGCCAGCAGTTCACGACAGGAAGGACTTACTGAAGCTTTCTTT.

This sequence joins TRBV19 and TRBJ2-3, with a tentative D call TRBD2 (6 bases). This CDR3 spans 15 amino acids. V gave up 5 bases and J gave up 5 bases, with 17 bases separating them. Germline-derived CDR1 and CDR2 are LNHDA and SQIVND (reference sequence). This chain's CDR3 is CASSPKTRAGDTQYF. In DNA form, the CDR3 reads TGTGCCAGTAGTCCAAAAACCCGAGCGGGAGATACGCAGTATTTT.

CDR3 loop: CASSSQGGFYEQYF. CDR3 coding DNA: TGTGCCAGCAGTTCCCAGGGGGGTTTCTACGAGCAGTACTTC. The V gene is TRBV28, the J gene TRBJ2-7; a weak D match, TRBD1 (7 bases). V lost 4 bases to trimming and J lost 3 bases, with 13 bases between them. The CDR3 runs 14 residues. Germline CDR1 reads MDHEN; CDR2 reads SYDVKM.

The V and J genes are TRBV10-3 and TRBJ2-7; 10 bases fit TRBD1. The germline CDR1 and CDR2 sequences are ENHRY and SYGVKD. The CDR3 extends over 17 amino acids. The V gene end was trimmed by 5 bases and the J gene end by 5 bases; junction bases not matched to a gene: 15. CDR3 residues: CAISRDRGGMGSNEQYF. The DNA for the CDR3 is TGTGCCATCAGTAGGGACAGGGGCGGCATGGGGTCGAACGAGCAGTACTTC.

The chain's CDR3 is CASSVSPGGSEAFF. The CDR3 DNA reads TGCGCCAGCAGTGTTTCCCCAGGGGGCAGTGAAGCTTTCTTT. V is TRBV10-1 and J is TRBJ1-1; 8 bases are shared with TRBD1. Unmatched junction bases numbered 8, after V lost 4 bases and J lost 7 bases. Germline CDR1 WNHNN, CDR2 SYGVQD (reference sequence). There are 14 residues in the CDR3.

J is TRBJ2-7 and V is TRBV11-2, with D perhaps TRBD1 (5 bases). The CDR3 covers 13 residues. The V end lost 8 bases, the J end lost 6 bases, and 17 bases lay between the germline ends. Germline CDR1 and CDR2: SGHAT and FQNNGV. The CDR3 loop is CASCSGQYFEQYF. The CDR3 nucleotides are TGTGCCAGCTGTTCAGGGCAGTACTTCGAGCAGTACTTC.

The J gene is TRBJ1-5, the V gene TRBV7-6; D is perhaps TRBD1 (5 bases). Germline V gene data show CDR1 as SGHVS and CDR2 as FNYEAQ. V lost 4 bases, J lost 5 bases, and 24 bases lay in between. The CDR3 sequence is 18 residues long. As DNA, the CDR3 is TGTGCCAGCAGCTCCAATCCACCGGCGGACATACCCTATCAGCCCCAGCATTTT. Amino acid sequence: CASSSNPPADIPYQPQHF.

J is TRBJ2-5 and V is TRBV4-1; perhaps TRBD2 as D (6 bases). The V and J ends lost 3 bases and 0 bases respectively, with 11 bases between them. Germline CDR1 reads MGHRA; CDR2 reads YSYEKL. This CDR3 comprises 15 residues. CDR3 protein: CASSHQEGYQETQYF. The CDR3 DNA reads as TGCGCCAGCAGCCACCAGGAGGGATACCAAGAGACCCAGTACTTC.

The V and J genes are TRBV6-1 and TRBJ2-1; maybe TRBD2 (5 bases). Germline V CDR1 and CDR2: MNHNS, SASEGT. This CDR3 comprises 13 residues. Trimming took 10 bases from V and 5 from J, leaving 15 bases between them. The chain's CDR3 is CATRWGDNNEQFF. The CDR3 DNA sequence: TGTGCCACGAGATGGGGAGACAACAATGAGCAGTTCTTC.

The V call is TRBV6-5, the J call TRBJ2-2, with 7 bases that match TRBD1. The CDR3 sequence is 15 residues long. V shed 2 bases and J 4 bases; nucleotides not matched to a gene: 4. Germline lookup yields CDR1 MNHEY and CDR2 SVGAGI. CDR3 coding DNA: TGTGCCAGCAGTTACGTTCGGACAGGCACCGGGGAGCTGTTTTTT. It specifies CASSYVRTGTGELFF.

The rearrangement uses TRBV27 and TRBJ2-7; D unclear. This CDR3 contains 14 residues. Deletions cut 2 bases from V and 0 bases from J, with 8 bases between. Germline CDR1 and CDR2: MNHEY and SMNVEV (reference sequence). The CDR3 loop is CASSLNRVSYEQYF. The CDR3, as DNA: TGTGCCAGCAGTTTAAACCGGGTCTCCTACGAGCAGTACTTC.

The chain combines TRBV11-2 with TRBJ2-5; D may be TRBD1 (6 bases). The V end lost 1 base, the J end lost 4 bases, and 13 bases lay between the germline ends. Germline V gene sequence: CDR1 SGHAT, CDR2 FQNNGV. The CDR3 spans 15 residues. DNA of the CDR3: TGTGCCAGCAGCTTAGGCGTCCAGGGGCGAGAGACCCAGTACTTC. It specifies CASSLGVQGRETQYF.

This chain's CDR3 is CASSYSRPPRDEQYF. CDR3 sequence (DNA): TGTGCCAGCAGTTACTCGAGGCCCCCTCGGGACGAGCAGTACTTC. The chain recombines TRBV6-5 with TRBJ2-7; D not certain. This CDR3 has 15 residues. Germline V gene sequence: CDR1 MNHEY, CDR2 SVGAGI. The V and J ends lost 0 bases and 5 bases respectively, with 14 bases between them.

The chain joins TRBV7-8 to TRBJ2-7; no firm D call. V was cut by 6 bases and J by 4 bases, with 10 bases left in between. The CDR3 loop spans 12 amino acids. In germline, CDR1 is SGHVS, CDR2 FQNEAQ. The CDR3 region has the DNA TGTGCCAGCAGTGAGAGGCGTTACGAGCAGTACTTC. It yields the protein CASSERRYEQYF.

The chain recombines TRBV5-6 with TRBJ1-6, with D unresolved. V was clipped by 2 bases and J by 13 bases, with 7 bases between them. CDR1 and CDR2 (germline): SGHDT, YYEEEE. The CDR3 consists of 11 residues. As DNA, the CDR3 is TGTGCCAGCAGCTTCGAGGGCCCCCTCCACTTT. Amino acid sequence: CASSFEGPLHF. The variable domain in full, completed from reference TRBV5-6 and TRBJ1-6, reads DAGVTQSPTHLIKTRGQQVTLRCSPKSGHDTVSWYQQALGQGPQFIFQYYEEEERQRGNFPDRFSGHQFPNYSSELNVNALLLGDSALYLCASSFEGPLHFGNGTRLTVT.